Each of the 30 T cell receptor beta chains below was sequenced from the same sample in a study of regulatory T cells in long-lasting Graves disease (dated by TCRdb to the early 2020s). The intended sense of this specimen's time point label: newly diagnosed GD, antithyroid drugs for less than 3 months. RNA was extracted from PBMCs in TRIzol for both TCR sequencing and RNA sequencing. The library was prepared using multiplex PCR. These reads were obtained on an Illumina HiSeq 4000. iRepertoire HTBI primers and Arm-PCR amplification of CDR3 regions were used to construct TCR beta libraries. The public reads were reprocessed in TCRdb via fastp at Q25 and MiXCR, keeping in-frame beta chains. Every entry covers one CDR3 protein and lists the most common genes and DNA from its rows. This sample has some 400,000 distinct CDR3 sequences in its table, and about 15% of those were observed once. The ten biggest clones cover 16% of the sample.

Separately, the same data were catalogued under a study of T cells in Graves' hyperthyroidism and ophthalmopathy.

Sample: peripheral blood mononuclear cells (PBMCs), taken at new diagnosis, from a patient treated with antithyroid drugs. These receptors all stem from a woman under 40 with Graves disease. Donor details come from another sample of the same person, matched by shared clones.

This clonotype was observed many times. The J gene is TRBJ2-1, the V gene TRBV11-3, with 9 bases fitting TRBD2. Germline CDR1 is SGHNT and CDR2 is YENEEA. J was trimmed by 0 bases and V by 1 base; bases with no gene match: 7. The CDR3 runs to 18 residues. The CDR3 nucleotides are TGTGCCAGCAGCTTAGGTTCTAGCGGGGCCTACTCCTACAATGAGCAGTTCTTC. Amino acids: CASSLGSSGAYSYNEQFF. Full variable domain (missing parts from reference TRBV11-3 and TRBJ2-1): EAGVVQSPRYKIIEKKQPVAFWCNPISGHNTLYWYLQNLGQGPELLIRYENEEAVDDSQLPKDRFSAERLKGVDSTLKIQPAELGDSAVYLCASSLGSSGAYSYNEQFFGPGTRLTVL.

This clonotype was counted ten times or more. The chain has TRBV29-1 and TRBJ2-3; D uncertain. This CDR3 has 14 residues. Trimming stripped 0 bases from V and 2 bases from J, with 9 bases between. Germline V gene sequence: CDR1 SQVTM, CDR2 ANQGSEA. This chain's CDR3 is CSVEEVRITDTQYF. CDR3 coding DNA: TGCAGCGTTGAAGAAGTCCGGATCACAGATACGCAGTATTTT.

This clonotype was recorded at least ten times. V gene TRBV3-1 combines with J gene TRBJ2-2; tentatively, D is TRBD1 (6 bases). Trimming stripped 0 bases from V and 5 bases from J, with 16 bases between. Germline CDR1 and CDR2: LGHDT and YNNKEL (reference sequence). CDR3 length equals 17 residues. CDR3 nucleotide sequence: TGTGCCAGCAGCCAAGAGGCCCAGGGGTTTATGACCGGGGAGCTGTTTTTT. Its translation: CASSQEAQGFMTGELFF.

This clonotype was counted many times. This chain joins TRBV20-1 and TRBJ1-5; D gene ambiguous. Trimming took 3 bases from V and 5 from J, leaving 8 bases between them. Germline V gene lookup returns CDR1 DFQATT and CDR2 SNEGSKA (reference sequence). The CDR3 contains 12 residues. The DNA of the CDR3 is TGCAGTGCTAGGAGAGGAGATCAGCCCCAGCATTTT. Its translation is CSARRGDQPQHF.

In its sample, this clonotype was seen many times. The CDR3 DNA reads as TGCAGTGCTAGAGATGAGTTGATGGGGGGAGATGGGCAGTACTTC. Residues: CSARDELMGGDGQYF. V and J are TRBV20-1 and TRBJ2-7; D might be TRBD2 (6 bases). V was trimmed by 0 bases and J by 9 bases, leaving 21 bases between them. The length of the CDR3 is 15 residues. Looked up from germline, CDR1 is DFQATT and CDR2 is SNEGSKA (reference sequence).

This clonotype was observed at least ten times. The gene calls are TRBV7-9 and TRBJ2-3, with TRBD2 identical over 7 bases. The CDR3 sequence is 17 residues long. Trimming at V came to 1 base and at J to 2 bases, leaving 9 bases not matched to a gene. In germline, CDR1 is SEHNR, CDR2 FQNEAQ (reference sequence). CDR3 sequence: CASSLGQTSKVTDTQYF. CDR3 nucleotides: TGTGCCAGCAGCTTAGGGCAGACTAGCAAGGTCACAGATACGCAGTATTTT.

This clonotype was seen many times. The chain combines TRBV12-3 or TRBV12-4 with TRBJ2-1; D is possibly TRBD1 or TRBD2 (7 bases each). CDR3 length: 15 residues. Between the trimmed V and J ends, which lost 6 bases and 7 bases, there was a span of 19 bases. CDR3 nucleotides: TGTGCCAGCAGGGGGATTCGGCAGGGGGGGAATGAGCAGTTCTTC. Translating gives CASRGIRQGGNEQFF.

Notes on this clonotype: A read error is the likely source, as a far larger clone sits one nucleotide away. The chain joins TRBV6-1 to TRBJ1-5; 7 positions match TRBD1. This CDR3 has 13 residues. The V gene's germline CDR1 is MNHNS and CDR2 SASEGT. V lost 4 bases to trimming and J lost 4 bases; unmatched junction nucleotides: 1. The DNA of the CDR3 is TGTGCCAGCAGTGCACAGGGGAATCAGCCCCAGCATTTT. Its translation: CASSAQGNQPQHF.

This clonotype showed up many times. The chain links TRBV30 to TRBJ2-1; TRBD2 is a possible D gene (6 bases). The V and J ends lost 6 bases and 7 bases respectively, with 16 bases between them. Germline CDR1 is GTSNPN and CDR2 is SVGIG (reference sequence). The CDR3 is 13 residues long. The CDR3 protein is CACLDGGLNEQFF. The CDR3 nucleotides are TGTGCCTGCCTTGACGGGGGACTTAATGAGCAGTTCTTC.

In its sample, this clonotype was seen many times. This chain uses TRBV12-5 with TRBJ2-7, with D perhaps matching TRBD2 (6 bases). Germline CDR1 and CDR2: LGHNT and FRNRAP. V was cut by 0 bases and J by 6 bases, with 12 bases left in between. The CDR3 has 14 amino acids. CDR3 sequence reads: CASGLVPGLFEQYF. For the CDR3, the DNA is TGTGCTAGTGGTTTGGTCCCGGGACTTTTCGAGCAGTACTTC.

The sample holds many counts of this clonotype. This CDR3 is CAIESGGSEQFF. DNA for the CDR3: TGTGCCATCGAGTCAGGGGGCAGTGAGCAGTTCTTC. V is TRBV10-3 and J is TRBJ2-1; 8 bases are a match to TRBD1. V was clipped by 8 bases and J by 9 bases; unmatched bases: 6. Per germline, CDR1 ENHRY and CDR2 SYGVKD. The CDR3 runs to 12 residues.

V is TRBV5-6 and J is TRBJ2-2, with 13 bases fitting TRBD2. Trimming removed 2 bases from V and 8 bases from J; junction bases left unmatched: 15. The CDR3 is 19 amino acids. Germline V gene lookup returns CDR1 SGHDT and CDR2 YYEEEE. In nucleotides, the CDR3 is TGTGCCAGCAGCTTCCAGTTTTATCGACTAGCGGGAGGATCGGGGGAGCTGTTTTTT. Translated: CASSFQFYRLAGGSGELFF.

This clonotype was recorded many times. V gene TRBV11-3 combines with J gene TRBJ1-1, with D unclear. V shed 6 bases and J shed 1 base, with 15 bases lying between them. The CDR3 covers 15 residues. CDR1 SGHNT and CDR2 YENEEA come from the germline V gene. The CDR3 DNA is TGTGCCAGCAGTTTTGCCCGGACGGCGAACACTGAAGCTTTCTTT. This encodes CASSFARTANTEAFF.

This clonotype showed up just a few times. V and J are TRBV12-3 or TRBV12-4 and TRBJ2-3; D unclear. The CDR3 consists of 10 residues. Trimming cost V 8 bases and J 6 bases, with 6 bases left between them. The CDR3 spells CASGVDTQYF. The CDR3 DNA reads TGTGCCAGCGGGGTGGATACGCAGTATTTT.

This clonotype was recorded many times. The rearrangement links TRBV29-1 to TRBJ2-2; 11 nucleotides align to TRBD2. Germline CDR1 reads SQVTM; CDR2 reads ANQGSEA. V was pared by 4 bases and J by 4 bases, with 5 bases of the junction left unmatched. The CDR3 length is 15 residues. The CDR3 nucleotides are TGCAGCGTTGGTCTAGCGGGAGGACGCACCGGGGAGCTGTTTTTT. Translating gives CSVGLAGGRTGELFF.

This clonotype was found many times. The gene calls are TRBV12-3 or TRBV12-4 and TRBJ1-2, with 7 bases matching TRBD1. This CDR3 is built from 16 residues. The junction had 17 bases not matched to a gene; V was cut back by 5 bases and J by 8 bases. The CDR3 spells CASSVSFGGGRNGYTF. The CDR3 nucleotides are TGTGCCAGCAGTGTCTCATTCGGAGGGGGCAGGAACGGCTACACCTTC.

V usage is TRBV6-5 and J usage is TRBJ2-7, with D tentatively TRBD1 or TRBD2 (5 bases each). Trimming left V 1 base short and J 2 bases short, with 12 bases between. CDR1 is MNHEY, CDR2 SVGAGI, per germline. The CDR3 spans 15 residues. This chain's CDR3 is CASSYFGTEAYEQYF. In nucleotides, the CDR3 is TGTGCCAGCAGTTACTTCGGGACGGAGGCCTACGAGCAGTACTTC.

This clonotype has just a few counts. The V call is TRBV3-1, the J call TRBJ2-7; D remains ambiguous. Germline-derived CDR1 and CDR2 are LGHDT and YNNKEL (reference sequence). The V end lost 8 bases, the J end lost 6 bases, and 14 bases lay between the germline ends. The CDR3 contains 12 residues. CDR3 nucleotides: TGTGCCAGCGGGTGGAGTAGATCCGAGCAGTACTTC. It translates to CASGWSRSEQYF.

V is TRBV29-1 and J is TRBJ2-3; D gene ambiguous. V lost 7 bases, J lost 7 bases, and 9 bases lay in between. Germline V gene sequence: CDR1 SQVTM, CDR2 ANQGSEA. CDR3 length: 10 amino acids. The CDR3 DNA reads as TGCAGCGGGCGCACGAATACGCAGTATTTT. Amino acids: CSGRTNTQYF.

This clonotype was detected many times. CDR3 sequence: CASSYAPLGEAFF. The CDR3 DNA follows: TGTGCCAGCAGTTACGCCCCCCTCGGAGAAGCTTTCTTT. This rearrangement joins TRBV6-5 to TRBJ1-1; D remains ambiguous. Germline V gene sequence: CDR1 MNHEY, CDR2 SVGAGI. The V end was cut by 2 bases, the J end by 8 bases, with 12 bases between. The length of the CDR3 is 13 residues.

This clonotype has ten or more counts. V gene TRBV5-1 combines with J gene TRBJ1-3, with unresolved D. The CDR3 spans 17 residues. Germline V gives CDR1 SGHRS, CDR2 YFSETQ. Trimming removed 3 bases at V and 0 bases at J, with 16 bases between. CDR3: CASSYYTSTSSGNTIYF. CDR3 nucleotide sequence: TGCGCCAGCAGCTACTACACGTCTACTAGCTCTGGAAACACCATATATTTT.

The sample holds a few counts of this clonotype. A much larger clone differs from this one at a single base, so this may be a read error. The V gene is TRBV12-3 or TRBV12-4, the J gene TRBJ2-5; D is uncertain. The CDR3 has 15 amino acids. CDR3 bases: TGTGTCAGCAGTTCGACTGAGTTGGAACTGGAGACCCAGTACTTC. It codes for CVSSSTELELETQYF.

The gene calls are TRBV29-1 and TRBJ2-1, with TRBD2 matching 8 bases. The junction had 9 bases not matched to a gene; V was cut back by 1 base and J by 4 bases. CDR1 and CDR2 from the germline V gene are SQVTM and ANQGSEA. There are 16 residues in the CDR3. The CDR3 is CSVEGQLADFYNEQFF. DNA of the CDR3: TGCAGCGTTGAAGGTCAACTAGCGGATTTTTACAATGAGCAGTTCTTC.

CDR3 nucleotides: TGTGCCATCAGTGAGGACTCCTCCTACAATGAGCAGTTCTTC. As protein: CAISEDSSYNEQFF. V and J are TRBV10-3 and TRBJ2-1; D is unresolved. In germline, CDR1 is ENHRY, CDR2 SYGVKD. The CDR3 covers 14 residues. The V gene lost 2 bases and the J gene lost 0 bases, with 5 bases spanning the gap.

This clonotype was detected many times. V usage is TRBV30 and J usage is TRBJ2-1; D may be TRBD1 or TRBD2 (5 bases each). V dropped 3 bases and J dropped 8 bases, with 20 bases sitting between them. The germline V gene has CDR1 GTSNPN and CDR2 SVGIG (reference sequence). The CDR3 length is 15 residues. The CDR3 DNA reads TGTGCCTGGAGAATTCTTCAGTTGGGGGTGGATGAGCAGTTCTTC. The encoded protein is CAWRILQLGVDEQFF.

This clonotype was counted a few times. The chain is built from TRBV6-2 or TRBV6-3 and TRBJ2-7, with D possibly being TRBD1 (5 bases). Looked up from germline, CDR1 is MNHEY and CDR2 is SVGEGT. Deletions cut 5 bases from V and 2 bases from J, with 13 bases between. The CDR3 is 14 amino acids. CDR3 nucleotides: TGTGCCAGCAGTAAACAGGTGTCGACCTACGAGCAGTACTTC. Translation: CASSKQVSTYEQYF.

The chain carries TRBV6-1 and TRBJ2-6, with D perhaps given as TRBD1 or TRBD2 (7 bases each). CDR1 is MNHNS, CDR2 SASEGT, per germline. The germline V and J ends were trimmed by 5 bases and 0 bases, with 20 bases remaining between them. CDR3 length: 19 residues. CDR3 bases: TGTGCCAGCAGTCCGCTGGGAGGGACAGACTACTCTGGGGCCAACGTCCTGACTTTC. This translates into CASSPLGGTDYSGANVLTF.

This clonotype has a handful of counts. The chain links TRBV10-2 to TRBJ1-6, with 7 bases aligning to TRBD1. CDR3 length: 14 amino acids. CDR1 is WSHSY, CDR2 SAAADI, per germline. V shed 2 bases and J 13 bases; nucleotides not matched to a gene: 8. Here the CDR3 DNA reads TGCGCCAGCAGTGAGGAGGGGGCGCAGACGCCCCTCCACTTT. Translation: CASSEEGAQTPLHF.

The table lists this clonotype with many counts. V is TRBV25-1 and J is TRBJ2-5, with D possibly TRBD1 on 5 matching bases. There are 15 residues in the CDR3. Germline V CDR1 and CDR2: MGHDK, SYGVNS. V was pared by 3 bases and J by 2 bases, with 13 bases between. As DNA, the CDR3 is TGTGCCAGCAGTGAGGCTGGGGCGGTACAAGAGACCCAGTACTTC. Protein sequence: CASSEAGAVQETQYF.

This clonotype has more than one count but fewer than ten. A read error is the likely source, as a far larger clone sits one nucleotide away. The missing conserved phenylalanine or tryptophan at the end of this CDR3 makes a read error likely. This chain uses TRBV20-1 with TRBJ2-3; D remains unclear. TRBJ1-1 matches the DNA end more closely, so the J call is doubtful. Germline V CDR1 and CDR2: DFQATT, SNEGSKA (reference sequence). CDR3 size: 14 residues. The CDR3 DNA follows: TGCAGTGCTAGAGAGCGGCCGGCTGGCACTGAAGCTTTCCTT. Protein product: CSARERPAGTEAFL.